One and the same sample provided the 27 T cell receptor beta chains below, sequenced in a study of shared clonotypes between healthy human individuals. TCRdb keeps only in-frame clones here, not all; method: immunoSEQ multiplex PCR. The sample holds hundreds of thousands of clones, more than 70% seen once. Input material: memory CD4+ T cells sorted from blood. The subset here: CD45RA-negative fraction. These receptors were taken from a woman in her 30s in good health.

The chain employs TRBV19 and TRBJ2-1; weak D call: TRBD2 (6 bases). V was shortened by 3 bases and J by 5 bases, with 14 bases between the two germline ends. The CDR3 has 15 amino acids. Looked up from germline, CDR1 is LNHDA and CDR2 is SQIVND (reference sequence). CDR3 nucleotide sequence: TGTGCCAGTAGTATGGTTGCGGGACCCAACAATGAGCAGTTCTTC. It is translated as CASSMVAGPNNEQFF.

The V gene is TRBV15, the J gene TRBJ2-2; tentatively, D is TRBD2 (6 bases). This CDR3 is built from 15 residues. Trimming took 2 bases from V and 1 from J, leaving 8 bases between them. Per germline, CDR1 LNHNV and CDR2 YYDKDF (reference sequence). The CDR3 spells CATSRRAGNTGELFF. The CDR3 coding sequence is TGTGCCACCAGCAGACGAGCGGGGAACACCGGGGAGCTGTTTTTT.

The chain combines TRBV5-1 with TRBJ2-1; D might be TRBD2 (6 bases). The CDR3 has 16 residues. CDR1 is SGHRS, CDR2 YFSETQ, per germline. The germline V and J ends were trimmed by 3 bases and 1 base, with 14 bases remaining between them. CDR3 coding DNA: TGCGCCAGCAGCTCCACCGGGACTGGATCCTACAATGAGCAGTTCTTC. It translates to CASSSTGTGSYNEQFF.

The CDR3 loop reads CASSSSSGVTYNEQFF. The CDR3, as DNA: TGTGCCAGCAGCTCCTCGAGCGGGGTAACCTACAATGAGCAGTTCTTC. The chain couples TRBV7-2 to TRBJ2-1, with TRBD2 matching 7 bases. In germline, CDR1 is SGHTA, CDR2 FQGNSA. This CDR3 comprises 16 residues. With 4 bases clipped from V and 2 bases from J, the junction kept 8 bases outside the gene matches.

This clone has a handful of counts. The chain links TRBV11-2 to TRBJ2-7; D not resolved. Trimming removed 5 bases at V and 6 bases at J, with 11 bases between. The CDR3 is 12 residues long. Germline V lookup: CDR1 SGHAT, CDR2 FQNNGV. This chain's CDR3 is CASSHPPGEQYF. The DNA of the CDR3 is TGTGCCAGCAGCCACCCCCCCGGCGAGCAGTACTTC.

This clone occurred a few times. The CDR3 loop is CASSEEGSYTF. The CDR3 bases are TGTGCCAGCAGTGAAGAGGGTAGCTACACCTTC. The gene calls are TRBV2 and TRBJ1-2; D is unclear. V gave up 1 base and J gave up 9 bases, with 6 bases separating them. The V gene's germline CDR1 is SNHLY and CDR2 FYNNEI. The CDR3 sequence is 11 residues long.

Points on this clone: Other DNA variants within this sample encode the same CDR3. The chain uses TRBV7-3 and TRBJ2-3; 8 positions agree with TRBD2. The germline CDR1 and CDR2 sequences are SGHTA and FQGTGA. The CDR3 consists of 16 residues. After removal of 1 base from V and 3 bases from J, the junction contained 6 bases not matched to a gene. CDR3 loop: CASSLSGLAGTDTQYF. CDR3 DNA: TGTGCCAGCAGCTTAAGTGGGCTAGCGGGTACAGATACGCAGTATTTT.

The V and J genes are TRBV2 and TRBJ1-1, with 11 bases that match TRBD1. The CDR3 runs to 16 residues. The V segment lost 6 bases and the J segment 0 bases; nucleotides outside the gene matches: 6. The germline V gene encodes CDR1 SNHLY and CDR2 FYNNEI. The CDR3 sequence is CASRQGQGAVNTEAFF. The CDR3 DNA sequence: TGTGCCAGCAGACAAGGACAGGGGGCAGTGAACACTGAAGCTTTCTTT.

The chain couples TRBV7-2 to TRBJ2-7; 13 bases align to TRBD2. Per the germline V gene, CDR1 is SGHTA and CDR2 is FQGNSA. The ends lost 5 bases at V and 7 bases at J; junction bases unmatched: 11. This CDR3 has 16 residues. CDR3 loop: CASSQSPGLAGREQYF. CDR3 DNA sequence: TGTGCCAGCAGCCAATCCCCGGGACTAGCGGGACGGGAGCAGTACTTC. Supplemented by reference TRBV7-2 and TRBJ2-7, the full variable domain reads GAGVSQSPSNKVTEKGKDVELRCDPISGHTALYWYRQSLGQGLEFLIYFQGNSAPDKSGLPSDRFSAERTGGSVSTLTIQRTQQEDSAVYLCASSQSPGLAGREQYFGPGTRLTVT.

This rearrangement joins TRBV19 to TRBJ2-3, with 9 bases aligning to TRBD2. V trimming: 6 bases; J trimming: 0 bases; junction bases outside the gene matches: 4. CDR3 length: 15 amino acids. Per germline, CDR1 LNHDA and CDR2 SQIVND (reference sequence). DNA for the CDR3: TGTGCCAGTAGGAAACTAGCGGGTAGCACAGATACGCAGTATTTT. Translation: CASRKLAGSTDTQYF. Full variable domain (outside the CDR3, taken from reference TRBV19 and TRBJ2-3): DGGITQSPKYLFRKEGQNVTLSCEQNLNHDAMYWYRQDPGQGLRLIYYSQIVNDFQKGDIAEGYSVSREKKESFPLTVTSAQKNPTAFYLCASRKLAGSTDTQYFGPGTRLTVL.

Note on this clone: Other DNA sequences in the same sample also yield this CDR3. The chain carries TRBV11-3 and TRBJ2-1; 10 bases are a match to TRBD2. V lost 6 bases and J lost 4; bases outside the gene matches: 3. There are 14 residues in the CDR3. In germline, CDR1 is SGHNT, CDR2 YENEEA. The CDR3 reads CASSIAGGYNEQFF. The CDR3 DNA sequence: TGTGCCAGCAGTATAGCGGGAGGTTACAATGAGCAGTTCTTC.

The chain is built from TRBV2 and TRBJ2-7, with TRBD2 as a possible D gene (6 bases). Trimming pared 10 bases from V and 6 bases from J, leaving 16 bases between. Germline V gene data show CDR1 as SNHLY and CDR2 as FYNNEI. The CDR3 covers 12 residues. CDR3 DNA: TGTGCCACACGGCCGGGGGAGCTCGAGCAGTACTTC. Amino acids: CATRPGELEQYF.

This clone occurred a few times. Just one base apart from a much larger clone, this may be a read error. Other DNA sequences from this sample encode an identical CDR3 as well. The chain has TRBV5-1 and TRBJ2-3; TRBD1 or TRBD2 may be the D gene (5 bases each). The germline V and J ends were trimmed by 0 bases and 5 bases, with 10 bases remaining between them. Germline V gene lookup returns CDR1 SGHRS and CDR2 YFSETQ. CDR3 length: 14 amino acids. The CDR3 sequence: CASSLGTGGDTQYF. The CDR3 DNA reads TGCGCCAGCAGCTTGGGAACAGGAGGAGATACGCAGTATTTT.

This clone has a single count. This CDR3 reads CASSADLNGSQFF. The CDR3 nucleotides read TGTGCCAGTAGTGCCGATCTCAACGGGAGTCAATTCTTC. The rearrangement links TRBV19 to TRBJ2-1; maybe TRBD2 (6 bases). Trimming took off 5 bases at V and 16 bases at J, with 21 bases between the two ends. The CDR3 consists of 13 residues. Germline V gene sequence: CDR1 LNHDA, CDR2 SQIVND (reference sequence).

J is TRBJ1-1 and V is TRBV6-1; a weak D match, TRBD1 (6 bases). V lost 8 bases, J lost 6 bases, and 19 bases lay in between. CDR1 and CDR2 (germline): MNHNS, SASEGT. The CDR3 loop spans 14 amino acids. CDR3 residues: CASGVGGKIAEAFF. The CDR3 nucleotides are TGTGCCAGCGGGGTAGGGGGGAAGATCGCTGAAGCTTTCTTT.

The chain is built from TRBV29-1 and TRBJ2-7; 8 bases line up with TRBD2. This CDR3 is 12 amino acids long. CDR1 is SQVTM and CDR2 is ANQGSEA in the germline V gene. The J segment lost 5 bases and the V segment lost 7 bases, leaving 7 bases of the junction unmatched. The CDR3, as DNA: TGCAGCGCCGGGACTAGTCTTAACGAGCAGTACTTC. Translated: CSAGTSLNEQYF.

Comment on this clone: One end of the junction is discordant with germline, which a read error may explain. The chain combines TRBV18 with TRBJ1-4; D perhaps matches TRBD1 (5 bases). Germline V gives CDR1 KGHSH, CDR2 LQKENI. There are 15 residues in the CDR3. CDR3: CASSPSSGTKEKLFF. The CDR3 DNA sequence: TGTGCCAGCTCACCATCATCGGGGACTAAGGAAAAACTGTTTTTT.

The V gene is TRBV6-5, the J gene TRBJ2-2; D might be TRBD1 or TRBD2, each matching 5 bases. The germline V gene has CDR1 MNHEY and CDR2 SVGAGI. The CDR3 extends over 13 amino acids. V lost 5 bases and J 5 bases, leaving 9 bases between the germline ends. This CDR3 reads CASSHGTTGELFF. The CDR3 DNA reads TGTGCCAGCAGTCACGGGACGACCGGGGAGCTGTTTTTT.

About this clone itself: The same CDR3 is also encoded by other DNA sequences in this sample. The chain recombines TRBV19 with TRBJ1-5; D gene ambiguous. Germline V gene data show CDR1 as LNHDA and CDR2 as SQIVND (reference sequence). V lost 1 base to trimming and J lost 2 bases, with 9 bases between them. CDR3 length equals 15 residues. CDR3 loop: CASSIAGGGNQPQHF. CDR3 DNA sequence: TGTGCCAGTAGTATAGCGGGCGGCGGCAATCAGCCCCAGCATTTT.

This rearrangement joins TRBV6-6 to TRBJ2-1, with 7 positions matching TRBD1. Germline CDR1 is MNHNY and CDR2 is SVGAGI (reference sequence). V trimming: 8 bases; J trimming: 2 bases; junction bases outside the gene matches: 12. CDR3 length equals 16 residues. CDR3 DNA: TGTGCCAGCGGAACTAGACAGGGAACAACCTACAATGAGCAGTTCTTC. Translated, it gives CASGTRQGTTYNEQFF.

The chain employs TRBV18 and TRBJ2-7, with D perhaps TRBD1 (5 bases). This CDR3 comprises 15 residues. CDR1 is KGHSH, CDR2 LQKENI, per germline. V was shortened by 0 bases and J by 4 bases, with 13 bases between the two germline ends. CDR3 sequence (DNA): TGTGCCAGCTCACCACCGGCAGGCAGGGAATACGAGCAGTACTTC. Translation gives CASSPPAGREYEQYF.

This chain joins TRBV6-1 and TRBJ2-5; D may be TRBD1 or TRBD2 (5 bases each). V was shortened by 1 base and J by 6 bases, with 15 bases between the two germline ends. Looked up from germline, CDR1 is MNHNS and CDR2 is SASEGT. This CDR3 is built from 15 residues. The CDR3 sequence: CASSEGLGVGKTQYF. The CDR3 nucleotides are TGTGCCAGCAGTGAAGGGCTGGGGGTAGGGAAGACCCAGTACTTC.

The chain couples TRBV5-4 to TRBJ2-1; 10 bases line up with TRBD2. V lost 5 bases to trimming and J lost 10 bases; unmatched junction nucleotides: 21. The CDR3 consists of 18 residues. Germline-derived CDR1 and CDR2 are SGHNT and YYREEE (reference sequence). CDR3 DNA: TGTGCCAGCAGTGGTAGGGGGGATGCTAGCGGGAGTTCCGAGGAGCAGTTCTTC. Encoded protein: CASSGRGDASGSSEEQFF.

This clone was counted between two and nine times. The J gene is TRBJ2-1, the V gene TRBV2; D might be TRBD1 (5 bases). This CDR3 spans 12 amino acids. The germline CDR1 and CDR2 sequences are SNHLY and FYNNEI. V dropped 6 bases and J dropped 6 bases, with 9 bases sitting between them. The CDR3 coding sequence is TGTGCCAGCAGGTCCGACAGCAATGAGCAGTTCTTC. Translated: CASRSDSNEQFF.

The genes are TRBV7-6 and TRBJ2-1; the match to TRBD2 covers 9 bases. CDR3 size: 15 residues. The germline gives CDR1 SGHVS, CDR2 FNYEAQ. V lost 4 bases and J lost 0; bases outside the gene matches: 1. Here the CDR3 reads CASSSTSGSYNEQFF. CDR3 DNA sequence: TGTGCCAGCAGCTCGACTAGCGGCTCCTACAATGAGCAGTTCTTC.

The chain employs TRBV7-9 and TRBJ1-4; D call uncertain. The CDR3 length is 16 residues. Germline V CDR1 and CDR2: SEHNR, FQNEAQ (reference sequence). V was pared by 7 bases and J by 6 bases, with 21 bases between. The CDR3: CASTAEPSGVDEKLFF. The DNA of the CDR3 is TGTGCCAGCACCGCCGAACCGTCAGGCGTAGATGAAAAACTGTTTTTT.

This chain connects TRBV5-1 to TRBJ2-7, with 8 positions matching TRBD2. Germline values: CDR1 SGHRS, CDR2 YFSETQ. The CDR3 covers 15 residues. Trimming at V came to 4 bases and at J to 4 bases, leaving 10 bases not matched to a gene. The CDR3 region is CASSESVGGGYEQYF. CDR3 sequence (DNA): TGCGCCAGCAGCGAGTCGGTTGGCGGGGGGTACGAGCAGTACTTC.